Listed below are T cell receptor beta chains from one sample, sequenced in a study of blood T cell repertoires in COVID-19. Clones were read by immunoSEQ multiplex PCR, and TCRdb kept only the in-frame ones, dropping some. The sample has a few hundred thousand clones; around 90% are singletons. The sequenced sample was PBMCs or T cells enriched from blood (not recorded which). The receptors were gathered from a woman in her forties who had been exposed to COVID-19. The CDR3 runs from the conserved cysteine through the conserved F or W. Fields, in order: V gene, D gene, J gene, clone size, CDR3 protein. D genes are given only for firm matches. Rows may omit the clone size; those that give it use once, few, many or a size class.

v_gene: TRBV10-3
d_gene: .
j_gene: TRBJ1-2
abundance: .
CDR3aa: CAIIDIDRTPYGYTF

v_gene: TRBV5-1
d_gene: .
j_gene: TRBJ1-1
abundance: .
CDR3aa: CASSFSRGDSEAFF

v_gene: TRBV15
d_gene: .
j_gene: TRBJ1-3
abundance: .
CDR3aa: CATSRDWRISGNTIYF

v_gene: TRBV28
d_gene: .
j_gene: TRBJ2-1
abundance: once
CDR3aa: CASSLPERARDKLEFF

v_gene: TRBV19
d_gene: .
j_gene: TRBJ1-1
abundance: .
CDR3aa: CASSIAHRENTEAFF

v_gene: TRBV7-2
d_gene: TRBD2
j_gene: TRBJ2-3
abundance: .
CDR3aa: CASSSPSGNTDTQYF

v_gene: TRBV7-3
d_gene: .
j_gene: TRBJ2-6
abundance: .
CDR3aa: CASSLSTGSGANVLTF

v_gene: TRBV7-2
d_gene: .
j_gene: TRBJ2-2
abundance: .
CDR3aa: CASRVDFFNTGELFF

v_gene: TRBV19
d_gene: TRBD1
j_gene: TRBJ1-2
abundance: .
CDR3aa: CASSRTGEDYGYTF

v_gene: TRBV4-3
d_gene: .
j_gene: TRBJ1-1
abundance: .
CDR3aa: CASSQDNLGGPEAFF

v_gene: TRBV7-2
d_gene: TRBD1
j_gene: TRBJ2-1
abundance: .
CDR3aa: CASSFDRGLINEQFF

v_gene: TRBV19
d_gene: .
j_gene: TRBJ1-5
abundance: .
CDR3aa: CASSIQGWGNQPQHF

v_gene: TRBV6-5
d_gene: .
j_gene: TRBJ1-2
abundance: .
CDR3aa: CASSLVAQGNYGYTF

v_gene: TRBV5-4
d_gene: .
j_gene: TRBJ2-1
abundance: once
CDR3aa: CASSLALGNNEQFF

v_gene: TRBV24-1
d_gene: .
j_gene: TRBJ2-2
abundance: .
CDR3aa: CATSDPRGNTGELFF

v_gene: TRBV7-9
d_gene: TRBD1
j_gene: TRBJ1-1
abundance: few
CDR3aa: CASSPSGTGPGEAFF

v_gene: TRBV10-3
d_gene: TRBD2
j_gene: TRBJ2-5
abundance: .
CDR3aa: CAIRAAGDHQETQYF

v_gene: TRBV6-5
d_gene: .
j_gene: TRBJ1-3
abundance: .
CDR3aa: CASTGGNTIYF

v_gene: TRBV24-1
d_gene: TRBD2
j_gene: TRBJ2-3
abundance: .
CDR3aa: CATSGGLAGITKTGTDTQYF

v_gene: TRBV9
d_gene: .
j_gene: TRBJ1-2
abundance: .
CDR3aa: CASGRQSYGYTF

v_gene: TRBV6-5
d_gene: .
j_gene: TRBJ1-2
abundance: .
CDR3aa: CASSYSETNGNGYTF